This T cell receptor beta chain was retrieved from a study of regulatory T cells in long-lasting Graves disease. Arm-PCR of CDR3 regions and iRepertoire HTBI primers were used to build TCR beta libraries. TCRdb independently ran MiXCR on the multiplex PCR reads; one entry per CDR3 protein. Among about 430,000 distinct CDR3 sequences listed, 21% were seen once. Trimming took off 6 bases at V and 5 bases at J, with 19 bases between the two ends. The CDR3 runs 16 residues. Germline assignment: CDR1 MDHEN and CDR2 SYDVKM. Findings and limits, study-wide: Under persistent disease, TRBV28, TRBJ1-2 and TRBJ2-5 were used preferentially. Newly diagnosed Graves' patients had higher TCR diversity than persistent ones. Only a small sample size was used, which may have cut accuracy.

Time point given: persistent/refractory GD, antithyroid drugs over 5 years with positive TRAb. Isolated PBMC RNA provided the starting material for the TCR library. This clonotype was counted ten times or more. Its antigen remains unknown. V is TRBV28 and J is TRBJ2-2, with a possible D match to TRBD2 (5 bases). The TCR originated in a female donor with Graves disease. Sequenced here: peripheral blood mononuclear cells (PBMCs), sampled when the disease was refractory, from a patient treated with antithyroid drugs. The DNA for the CDR3 is TGTGCCAGCAGACCGTCTCTAGCAGCGAGGACCGGGGAGCTGTTTTTT. Its protein is CASRPSLAARTGELFF.